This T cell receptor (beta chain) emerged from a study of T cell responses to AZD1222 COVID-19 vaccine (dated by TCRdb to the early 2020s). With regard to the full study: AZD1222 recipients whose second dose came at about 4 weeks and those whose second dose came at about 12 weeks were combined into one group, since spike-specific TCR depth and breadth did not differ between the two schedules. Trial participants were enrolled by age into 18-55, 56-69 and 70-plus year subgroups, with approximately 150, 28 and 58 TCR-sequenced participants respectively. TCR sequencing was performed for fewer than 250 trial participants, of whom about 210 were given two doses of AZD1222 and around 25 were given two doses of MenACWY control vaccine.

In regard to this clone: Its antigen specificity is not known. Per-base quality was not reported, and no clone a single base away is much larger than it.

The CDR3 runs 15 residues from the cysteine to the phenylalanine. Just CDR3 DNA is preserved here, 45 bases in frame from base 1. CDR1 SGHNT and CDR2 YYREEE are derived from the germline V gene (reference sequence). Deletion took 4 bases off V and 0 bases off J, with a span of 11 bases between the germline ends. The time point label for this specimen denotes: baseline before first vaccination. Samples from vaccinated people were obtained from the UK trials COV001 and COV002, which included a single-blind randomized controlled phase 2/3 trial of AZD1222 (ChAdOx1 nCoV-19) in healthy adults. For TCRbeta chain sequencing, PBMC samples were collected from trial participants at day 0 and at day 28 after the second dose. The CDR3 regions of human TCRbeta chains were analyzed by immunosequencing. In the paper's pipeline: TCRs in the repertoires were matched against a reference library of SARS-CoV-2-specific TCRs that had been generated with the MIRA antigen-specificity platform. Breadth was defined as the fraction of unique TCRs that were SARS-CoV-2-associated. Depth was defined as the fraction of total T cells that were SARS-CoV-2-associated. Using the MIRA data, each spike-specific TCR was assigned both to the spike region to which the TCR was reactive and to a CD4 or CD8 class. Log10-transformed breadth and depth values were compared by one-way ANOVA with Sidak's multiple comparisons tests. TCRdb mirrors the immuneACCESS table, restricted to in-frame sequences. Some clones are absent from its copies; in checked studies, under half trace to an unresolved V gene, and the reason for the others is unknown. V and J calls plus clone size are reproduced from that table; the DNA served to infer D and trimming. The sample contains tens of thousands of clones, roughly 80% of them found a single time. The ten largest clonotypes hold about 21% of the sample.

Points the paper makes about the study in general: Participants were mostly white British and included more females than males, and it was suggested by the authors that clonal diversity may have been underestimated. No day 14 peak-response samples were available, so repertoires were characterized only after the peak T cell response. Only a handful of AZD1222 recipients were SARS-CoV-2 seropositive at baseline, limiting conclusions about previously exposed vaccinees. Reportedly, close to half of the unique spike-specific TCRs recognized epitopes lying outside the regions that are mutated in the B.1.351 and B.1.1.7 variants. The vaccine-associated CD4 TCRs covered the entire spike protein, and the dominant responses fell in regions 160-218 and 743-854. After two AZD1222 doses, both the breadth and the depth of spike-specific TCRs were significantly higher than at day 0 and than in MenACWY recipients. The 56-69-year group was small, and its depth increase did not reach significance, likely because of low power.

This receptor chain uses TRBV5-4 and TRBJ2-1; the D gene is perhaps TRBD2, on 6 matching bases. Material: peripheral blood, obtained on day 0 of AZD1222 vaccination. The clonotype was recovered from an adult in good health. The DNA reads TGTGCCAGCAGCAGCAGCGGGCCCTCCTACAATGAGCAGTTCTTC. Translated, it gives CASSSSGPSYNEQFF. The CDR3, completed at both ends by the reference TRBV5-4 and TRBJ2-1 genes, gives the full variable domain ETGVTQSPTHLIKTRGQQVTLRCSSQSGHNTVSWYQQALGQGPQFIFQYYREEENGRGNFPPRFSGLQFPNYSSELNVNALELDDSALYLCASSSSGPSYNEQFFGPGTRLTVL.